The present TCR beta chain was sequenced within a study of CD8 T cells in ankylosing spondylitis. This CDR3 comprises 16 residues. Trimming removed 3 bases from V and 4 bases from J; junction bases left unmatched: 6. General study points: The study looked at matched synovial fluid samples from ankylosing spondylitis patients. Disease-linked clones were reported to be significantly enriched there. It appeared that ankylosing spondylitis blood was characterized by a TCR beta motif of under ten highly homologous variants. Prior work had noted some motif variants in reactive arthritis blood and synovial fluid.

It was by quantitative 5'-RACE with molecular barcodes that TCR beta libraries were made. TCRdb recomputed calls from the 5' RACE reads with MiXCR, one row per CDR3 protein. The sample holds over 700,000 distinct CDR3 sequences, around a fifth seen once. This clonotype was counted only a few times. What it recognizes is unknown. This receptor was identified in a male donor with ankylosing spondylitis. Sequencing input: blood, either unsorted or a sorted T cell fraction (not recorded which). This sequence joins TRBV12-3 or TRBV12-4 and TRBJ2-2; 9 nucleotides match TRBD2. The CDR3 loop is CASSLRAGGATGELFF. The DNA for the CDR3 is TGTGCCAGCAGTTTGCGAGCGGGAGGTGCCACCGGGGAGCTGTTTTTT.